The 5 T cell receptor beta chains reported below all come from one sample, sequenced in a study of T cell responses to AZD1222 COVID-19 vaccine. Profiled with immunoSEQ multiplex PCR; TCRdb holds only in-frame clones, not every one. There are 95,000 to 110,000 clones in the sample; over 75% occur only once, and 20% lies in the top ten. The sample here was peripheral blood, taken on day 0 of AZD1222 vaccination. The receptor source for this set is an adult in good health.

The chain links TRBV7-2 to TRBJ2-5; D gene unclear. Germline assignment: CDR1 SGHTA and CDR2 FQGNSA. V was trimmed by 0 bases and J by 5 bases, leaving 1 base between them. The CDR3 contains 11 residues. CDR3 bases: TGTGCCAGCAGCTTAGCGGAGACCCAGTACTTC. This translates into CASSLAETQYF. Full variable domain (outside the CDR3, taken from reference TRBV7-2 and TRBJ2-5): GAGVSQSPSNKVTEKGKDVELRCDPISGHTALYWYRQSLGQGLEFLIYFQGNSAPDKSGLPSDRFSAERTGGSVSTLTIQRTQQEDSAVYLCASSLAETQYFGPGTRLLVL.

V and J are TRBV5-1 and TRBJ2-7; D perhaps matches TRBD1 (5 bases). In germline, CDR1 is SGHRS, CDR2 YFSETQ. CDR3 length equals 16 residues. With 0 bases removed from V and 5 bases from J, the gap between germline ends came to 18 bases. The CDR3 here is CASSLAAGINSHEQYF. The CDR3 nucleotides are TGCGCCAGCAGCTTGGCCGCAGGGATAAATTCCCACGAGCAGTACTTC.

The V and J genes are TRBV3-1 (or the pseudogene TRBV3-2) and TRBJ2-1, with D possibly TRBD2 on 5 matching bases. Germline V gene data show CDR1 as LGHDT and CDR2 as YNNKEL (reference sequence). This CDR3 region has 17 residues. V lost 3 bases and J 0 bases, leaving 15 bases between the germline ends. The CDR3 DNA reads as TGTGCCAGCAGCCATCTTGGGAGTGGGAGCTCCTACAATGAGCAGTTCTTC. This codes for CASSHLGSGSSYNEQFF.

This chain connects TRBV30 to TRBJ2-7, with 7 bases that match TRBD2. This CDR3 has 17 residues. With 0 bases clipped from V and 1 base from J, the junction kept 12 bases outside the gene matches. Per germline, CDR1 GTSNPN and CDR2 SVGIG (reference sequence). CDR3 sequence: CAWSVRRTSFRSYEQYF. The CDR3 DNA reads TGTGCCTGGAGTGTACGACGGACTAGTTTTAGGTCCTACGAGCAGTACTTC.

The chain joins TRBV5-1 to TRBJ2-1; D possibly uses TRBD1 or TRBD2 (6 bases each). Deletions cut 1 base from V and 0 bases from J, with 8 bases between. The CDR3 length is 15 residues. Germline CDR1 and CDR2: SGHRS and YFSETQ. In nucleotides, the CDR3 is TGCGCCAGCAGCTTGCGGGGGCTCTCCTACAATGAGCAGTTCTTC. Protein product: CASSLRGLSYNEQFF.